This T cell receptor beta chain was observed in a study of control samples from healthy donors and cancer patients. TCRdb's copy holds only in-frame clones and misses some; the assay was immunoSEQ multiplex PCR. The top ten hold more than 5.5% of the sample, which has about 74,000 clones, approximately 91% seen once. The CDR3 contains 17 residues. V was clipped by 0 bases and J by 4 bases; unmatched bases: 9. This TCR was recovered from a woman aged 45-65 years in good health. Input material: blood. This chain joins TRBV23-1 and TRBJ2-7; the match to TRBD2 covers 10 bases. TRBV23-1 has ORF status, its function being uncertain. The CDR3 sequence is CASSQSAATSGAYEQYF. The CDR3 nucleotides are TGCGCCAGCAGTCAATCTGCCGCCACTAGCGGGGCGTACGAGCAGTACTTC.